This T cell receptor beta chain appears in the sequencing data of a study of blood T cell repertoires in COVID-19. Looking at the study overall: Acute-phase and convalescent COVID-19 samples originated in the United States, Italy and Spain.

Concerning this clone itself: Other DNA sequences in the sample encode the same CDR3.

Assignments of participants to cohorts depended upon their own reported clinical history. CDR3 length: 13 residues. Germline-derived CDR1 and CDR2 are LNHDA and SQIVND (reference sequence). V lost 8 bases and J lost 0, with 10 bases in between. Data came from immunoSEQ multiplex PCR; TCRdb stores just in-frame clones and leaves some out. The data show 250,000 to 300,000 clones, more than 75% seen once. The receptor's source is a woman aged 40 to 50 with acute COVID-19. Sequences were obtained from PBMCs or T cells enriched from blood (not recorded which). The chain carries TRBV19 and TRBJ1-1; D not certain. As DNA, the CDR3 is TGTGCCAGTTCGATCGGAGTGAACACTGAAGCTTTCTTT. It yields the protein CASSIGVNTEAFF.